What follows are 14 T cell receptor beta chains derived from one specimen sequenced in a study of T cell responses to AZD1222 COVID-19 vaccine. The repertoire was sequenced with immunoSEQ multiplex PCR; TCRdb's copy has only in-frame clones and lacks some. The sample carries some 150,000 clones, roughly 94% recorded once. Here the sequenced sample was peripheral blood, taken on day 0 of MenACWY control vaccination. These TCRs come from an adult in good health.

The genes are TRBV9 and TRBJ2-3, with 11 bases fitting TRBD2. The J segment lost 2 bases and the V segment lost 4 bases, leaving 12 bases of the junction unmatched. The CDR3 length is 18 residues. The germline CDR1 and CDR2 sequences are SGDLS and YYNGEE. CDR3 loop: CASSPQEGLAALTDTQYF. The DNA for the CDR3 is TGTGCCAGCAGCCCTCAGGAGGGACTAGCGGCTCTCACAGATACGCAGTATTTT.

The chain recombines TRBV5-6 with TRBJ1-4; weak D call: TRBD1 (5 bases). There are 15 residues in the CDR3. The ends were cut back, 4 bases at V and 8 bases at J, with 18 bases in the middle. From germline, CDR1 is SGHDT and CDR2 YYEEEE. The DNA for the CDR3 is TGTGCCAGCAGCCGAGGACACCCCGGTCGGGAAAAACTGTTTTTT. It codes for CASSRGHPGREKLFF.

The sample holds one count of this clone. This sequence joins TRBV27 and TRBJ1-1, with a possible D match to TRBD1 (5 bases). The CDR3 loop spans 14 amino acids. V lost 9 bases and J lost 6, with 20 bases in between. Germline loops: CDR1 MNHEY, CDR2 SMNVEV (reference sequence). CDR3 nucleotide sequence: TGTGCCAGTGGCGGGGTTCTCAAGGGGCCTGAAGCTTTCTTT. Its translation is CASGGVLKGPEAFF.

The chain has TRBV30 and TRBJ1-4; TRBD1 matches 9 bases. CDR3 length equals 17 residues. Germline V gene data show CDR1 as GTSNPN and CDR2 as SVGIG (reference sequence). The ends lost 1 base at V and 4 bases at J; junction bases unmatched: 10. Written as DNA, the CDR3 is TGTGCCTGGAGTGGGGACCTTCGACAGGGGGATAATGAAAAACTGTTTTTT. Protein: CAWSGDLRQGDNEKLFF.

The CDR3 reads CASSIGGTGLQPQHF. In nucleotides, the CDR3 is TGTGCCAGTAGTATAGGTGGGACAGGGCTCCAGCCCCAGCATTTT. The chain links TRBV19 to TRBJ1-5, with 9 bases aligning to TRBD1. There are 15 residues in the CDR3. The germline gives CDR1 LNHDA, CDR2 SQIVND (reference sequence). Trimming removed 1 base from V and 7 bases from J; junction bases left unmatched: 5.

The CDR3 DNA is TGTGCCAGCAGCGAGCAGGGAAATCAGCCCCAGCATTTT. Protein: CASSEQGNQPQHF. The gene calls are TRBV6-5 and TRBJ1-5, with a weak D call TRBD1 (5 bases). The CDR3 covers 13 residues. The germline V gene encodes CDR1 MNHEY and CDR2 SVGAGI. V lost 6 bases to trimming and J lost 4 bases, with 10 bases between them.

A single count supports this clone. V gene TRBV9 combines with J gene TRBJ2-3; TRBD2 aligns across 10 bases. CDR3 length: 16 residues. Per germline, CDR1 SGDLS and CDR2 YYNGEE. The junction had 5 bases not matched to a gene; V was cut back by 3 bases and J by 1 base. The CDR3 here is CASSDRLAGRTDTQYF. In DNA form, the CDR3 reads TGTGCCAGCAGCGACAGACTAGCGGGCCGCACAGATACGCAGTATTTT.

The CDR3 DNA is TGCGCCAGCAGCTTTAGAGGGACCCCCGCAGGGGAGCAGTACTTC. Protein product: CASSFRGTPAGEQYF. This chain links TRBV5-1 with TRBJ2-7; D possibly uses TRBD1 or TRBD2 (5 bases each). The V gene's germline CDR1 is SGHRS and CDR2 YFSETQ. The CDR3 has 15 residues. Trimming removed 2 bases from V and 7 bases from J, with 19 bases in between.

For the CDR3, the DNA is TGCAGTGCTAGTCCCCCCAGGGGGCGTACTGAAGCTTTCTTT. Amino acids: CSASPPRGRTEAFF. This rearrangement joins TRBV20-1 to TRBJ1-1; 8 bases agree with TRBD1. The CDR3 covers 14 residues. Germline V CDR1 and CDR2: DFQATT, SNEGSKA (reference sequence). The junction had 8 bases not matched to a gene; V was cut back by 3 bases and J by 5 bases.

The chain couples TRBV19 to TRBJ2-5; 9 bases fit TRBD1. Germline assignment: CDR1 LNHDA and CDR2 SQIVND (reference sequence). V was pared by 10 bases and J by 4 bases, with 7 bases of the junction left unmatched. This CDR3 contains 13 residues. Written as DNA, the CDR3 is TGTGCCACCCGGGACAGGGTTGGAGAGACCCAGTACTTC. Translation gives CATRDRVGETQYF.

In its sample, this clone was seen once. The CDR3 protein is CASSLSTKPYQETQYF. Written as DNA, the CDR3 is TGTGCCAGCAGCTTGTCTACAAAACCGTACCAAGAGACCCAGTACTTC. The rearrangement joins TRBV11-1 to TRBJ2-5; no reliable D call. The CDR3 covers 16 residues. The germline gives CDR1 SGHAT, CDR2 FQDESV (reference sequence). Trimming took off 3 bases at V and 0 bases at J, with 14 bases between the two ends.

The rearrangement uses TRBV5-1 and TRBJ2-1; D tentatively fits TRBD1 or TRBD2 (5 bases each). The CDR3 consists of 16 residues. The germline V and J ends were trimmed by 3 bases and 0 bases, with 13 bases remaining between them. CDR1 and CDR2 (germline): SGHRS, YFSETQ. The CDR3 DNA follows: TGCGCCAGCAGCTGGGGGAGCGGTAGCTCCTACAATGAGCAGTTCTTC. Protein sequence: CASSWGSGSSYNEQFF.

For the CDR3, the DNA is TGTGCCAGCAGCCGGGACAGGGGATATGGCTACACCTTC. Residues: CASSRDRGYGYTF. The rearrangement links TRBV11-3 to TRBJ1-2; 10 bases map to TRBD1. Germline CDR1 and CDR2: SGHNT and YENEEA. This CDR3 is 13 amino acids long. Losses at the gene ends were 5 bases for V and 5 bases for J; bases not matched to a gene: 2.

This clone was recorded once. J is TRBJ2-2 and V is TRBV4-3; 9 positions agree with TRBD2. V shed 4 bases and J 1 base; nucleotides not matched to a gene: 13. Germline assignment: CDR1 LGHNA and CDR2 YSLEER. The CDR3 spans 19 residues. The CDR3 is CASSLNRIQTSGNTGELFF. In DNA form, the CDR3 reads TGCGCCAGCAGCCTCAATAGGATTCAGACTAGCGGGAACACCGGGGAGCTGTTTTTT.